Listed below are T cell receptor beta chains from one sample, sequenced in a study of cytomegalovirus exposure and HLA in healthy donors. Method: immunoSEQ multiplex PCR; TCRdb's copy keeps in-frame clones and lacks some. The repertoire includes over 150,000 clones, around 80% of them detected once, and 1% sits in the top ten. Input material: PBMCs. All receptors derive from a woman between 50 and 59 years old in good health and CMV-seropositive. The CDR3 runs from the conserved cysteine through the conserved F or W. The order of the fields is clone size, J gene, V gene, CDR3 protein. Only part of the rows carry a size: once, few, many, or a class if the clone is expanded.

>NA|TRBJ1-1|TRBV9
CASPTETNTEAFF
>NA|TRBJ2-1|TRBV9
CASSVTERSYNEQFF
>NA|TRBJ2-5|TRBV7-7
CASSLGPTGQETQYF
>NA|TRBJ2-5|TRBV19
CASSSWTGGETQYF
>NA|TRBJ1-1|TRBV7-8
CASSSIKTRGEAFF
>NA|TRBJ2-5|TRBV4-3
CASSQDKQGFREQYF
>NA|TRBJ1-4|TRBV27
CASSPGTVLNEKLFF
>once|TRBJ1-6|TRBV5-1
CASSLDRGLGNSPLHF
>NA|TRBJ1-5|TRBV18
CASSTGVRGNQPQHF
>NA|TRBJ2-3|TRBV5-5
CASSYGLAGDVVTQYF
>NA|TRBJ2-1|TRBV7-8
CASRLDSYNEQFF
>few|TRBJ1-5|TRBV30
CAWSVGTGNQPQHF
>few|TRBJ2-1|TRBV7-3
CASSILAGGSREQFF
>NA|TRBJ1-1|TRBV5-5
CASSLAQGRYTEAFF
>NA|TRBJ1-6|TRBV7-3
CASSLSGQNPPLHF
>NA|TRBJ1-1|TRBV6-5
CASRLRMMNTEAFF
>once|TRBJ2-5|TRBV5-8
CASAVTLGASQETQYF
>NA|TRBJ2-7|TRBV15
CATSSPGQGSYEQYF
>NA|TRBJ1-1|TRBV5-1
CASSPDRHAMNTEAFF
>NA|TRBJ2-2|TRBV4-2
CASSPGQVNTGELFF
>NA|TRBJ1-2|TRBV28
CASSRLRTANYGYTF
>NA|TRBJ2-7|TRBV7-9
CASSQGTARYEQYF